One T cell receptor (beta chain) is described in this entry. Assay used: immunoSEQ multiplex PCR; TCRdb lists only in-frame clones, some missing. The sample includes 2 million to 2.5 million clones, over 85% of them seen just once. Germline CDR1 reads MNHEY; CDR2 reads SMNVEV (reference sequence). V was pared by 0 bases and J by 5 bases, with 10 bases of the junction left unmatched. The CDR3 is 16 amino acids. This sample was included in a study of shared clonotypes between healthy human individuals. The sample was naive CD4+ T cells from PBMCs. Subset described: CD45RA+ positively selected. V usage is TRBV27 and J usage is TRBJ2-7, with TRBD2 identical over 7 bases. The sequence derives from a man aged 18 to 30 in good health. Some clones in this sample may be carry-over from other donors' samples. As DNA, the CDR3 is TGTGCCAGCAGTTTATCCGGCCGGGACTATGTGAACGAGCAGTACTTC. Its translation is CASSLSGRDYVNEQYF.